This TCR beta chain was retrieved from a study of beta chain features in type 1 diabetes. Sampling consisted of one heparinised blood draw per donor, averaging around 110 mL. With V trimmed by 11 bases and J by 7 bases, 9 bases remained unmatched. The CDR3 is 13 amino acids. Germline CDR1 ENHRY, CDR2 SYGVKD. This clone was found many times. What was sequenced were expressed TCRB transcripts, since all of the isolated RNA had been reverse transcribed. There were 3.5 million to 4.5 million reads on average in the naive, central memory and regulatory T cell samples. TCRdb's copy holds only in-frame clones and misses some; the assay was immunoSEQ multiplex PCR. The sample carries hundreds of thousands of clones, around a sixth recorded once.

J is TRBJ2-4 and V is TRBV10-3, with 9 nucleotides matching TRBD1. The sample consisted of naive CD4+ T cells from blood. This clonotype was sampled from a man between 18 and 35 years old in good health. CDR3 in amino acids: CAAGQGIGNIQYF. The DNA for the CDR3 is TGTGCCGCCGGACAGGGGATCGGGAACATTCAGTACTTC.